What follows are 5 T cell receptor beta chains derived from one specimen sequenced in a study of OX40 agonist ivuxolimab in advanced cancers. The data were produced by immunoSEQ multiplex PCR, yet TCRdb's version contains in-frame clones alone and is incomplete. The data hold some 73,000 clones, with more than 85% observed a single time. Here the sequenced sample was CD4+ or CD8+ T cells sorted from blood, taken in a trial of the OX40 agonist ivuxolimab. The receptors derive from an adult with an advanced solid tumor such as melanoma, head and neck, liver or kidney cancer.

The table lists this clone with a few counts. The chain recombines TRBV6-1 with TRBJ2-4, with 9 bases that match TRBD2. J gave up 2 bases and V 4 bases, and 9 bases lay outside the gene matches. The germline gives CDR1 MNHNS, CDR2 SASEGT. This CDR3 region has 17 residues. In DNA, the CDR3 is TGTGCCAGCAGTGGGGATAGCGGGAGTTGGTCCAAAAACATTCAGTACTTC. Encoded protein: CASSGDSGSWSKNIQYF.

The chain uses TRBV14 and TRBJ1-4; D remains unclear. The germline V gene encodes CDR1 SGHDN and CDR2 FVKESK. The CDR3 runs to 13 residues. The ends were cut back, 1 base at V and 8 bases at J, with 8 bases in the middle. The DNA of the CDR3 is TGTGCCAGCAGCCAAGGTTTGAAGGAAAAACTGTTTTTT. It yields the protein CASSQGLKEKLFF.

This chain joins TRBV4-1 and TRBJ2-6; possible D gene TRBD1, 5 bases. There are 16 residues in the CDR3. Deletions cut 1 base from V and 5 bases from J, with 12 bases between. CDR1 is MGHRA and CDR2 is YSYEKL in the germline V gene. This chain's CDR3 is CASSQVTGARANVLTF. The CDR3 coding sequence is TGCGCCAGCAGCCAAGTGACTGGGGCAAGGGCCAACGTCCTGACTTTC.

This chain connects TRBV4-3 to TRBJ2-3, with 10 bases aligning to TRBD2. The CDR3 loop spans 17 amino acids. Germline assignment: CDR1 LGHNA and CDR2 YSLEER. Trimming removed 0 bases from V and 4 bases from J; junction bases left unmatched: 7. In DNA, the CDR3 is TGCGCCAGCAGCCAAGACGGGGTAGCGGGGGGACCAGATACGCAGTATTTT. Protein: CASSQDGVAGGPDTQYF.

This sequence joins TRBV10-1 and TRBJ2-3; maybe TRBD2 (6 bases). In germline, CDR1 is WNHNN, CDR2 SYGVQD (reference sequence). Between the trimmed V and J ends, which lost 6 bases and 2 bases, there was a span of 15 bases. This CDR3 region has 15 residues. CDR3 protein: CASREGLGVTDTQYF. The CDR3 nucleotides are TGCGCCAGCAGGGAGGGCCTTGGGGTCACAGATACGCAGTATTTT.